These 22 T cell receptor beta chains originate from one sample sequenced in a study of post-analysis software for immune sequencing data. No antigen has been assigned to these receptors. Whole-study results and caveats: Controls showed lower frequencies than patients for roughly five TRBV segments, and TRBV5-6, TRBV5-1 and TRBV20-1 were among these.

Incorporated into the TCR beta cDNA libraries were unique molecular identifiers, which served to reduce PCR and sequencing biases. TCRdb processed the PCR reads anew with MiXCR; each CDR3 protein has one entry. The data show roughly 600,000 distinct CDR3 sequences, 44% seen once. The material sequenced was blood. Receptor source: a girl aged 5 to 17 with multiple sclerosis.

This clonotype was detected only a few times. This sequence joins TRBV7-2 and TRBJ2-1; tentative D call: TRBD2 (5 bases). CDR1 SGHTA and CDR2 FQGNSA come from the germline V gene. The CDR3 runs 13 residues. Trimming removed 6 bases at V and 2 bases at J, with 8 bases between. CDR3 amino acids: CASSRLPYNEQFF. In DNA form, the CDR3 reads TGTGCCAGCAGTCGACTACCCTACAATGAGCAGTTCTTC.

Here the CDR3 reads CASSQVQQADYGYTF. The CDR3 DNA follows: TGCGCCAGCAGCCAAGTCCAACAGGCCGACTATGGCTACACCTTC. This chain uses TRBV4-1 with TRBJ1-2; perhaps TRBD1 as D (5 bases). The germline V gene encodes CDR1 MGHRA and CDR2 YSYEKL. There are 15 residues in the CDR3. With 1 base removed from V and 3 bases from J, the gap between germline ends came to 12 bases.

This clonotype has just a few counts. The chain recombines TRBV20-1 with TRBJ2-5; D is unclear. V was clipped by 6 bases and J by 2 bases, with 7 bases between them. The CDR3 loop spans 11 amino acids. The germline V gene has CDR1 DFQATT and CDR2 SNEGSKA (reference sequence). The CDR3 loop is CSATPQETQYF. CDR3 nucleotide sequence: TGCAGTGCAACACCTCAAGAGACCCAGTACTTC.

The V gene is TRBV2, the J gene TRBJ2-7, with D maybe TRBD2 (6 bases). Germline-derived CDR1 and CDR2 are SNHLY and FYNNEI. Trimming pared 10 bases from V and 2 bases from J, leaving 18 bases between. CDR3 length equals 14 residues. CDR3 coding DNA: TGTGCCACTCGGGGTTCGGGACTCGCCTACGAGCAGTACTTC. Residues: CATRGSGLAYEQYF.

This clonotype was picked up a small number of times. This rearrangement joins TRBV7-6 to TRBJ1-1; possible D gene TRBD1, 5 bases. CDR1 and CDR2 from the germline V gene are SGHVS and FNYEAQ. CDR3 length: 15 residues. The V end was cut by 5 bases, the J end by 5 bases, with 18 bases between. The CDR3 region is CASSPHVEGLTEAFF. The CDR3 bases are TGTGCCAGCAGCCCTCACGTGGAGGGGTTGACTGAAGCTTTCTTT.

This clonotype has only a few counts. Relative to the germline gene, one junction end is altered; a read error may explain this. The chain is built from TRBV11-2 and TRBJ2-5; TRBD1 matches at 9 bases. Per germline, CDR1 SGHAT and CDR2 FQNNGV. The CDR3 runs to 14 residues. In nucleotides, the CDR3 is TGTGCCAGTAGCTCTACCGGGACAGGGGAGACCCAGTACTTC. Translation gives CASSSTGTGETQYF.

The chain joins TRBV27 to TRBJ2-5; D assignment may be TRBD1 or TRBD2 (5 bases each). CDR1 is MNHEY, CDR2 SMNVEV, per germline (reference sequence). V was cut by 7 bases and J by 3 bases, with 12 bases left in between. The CDR3 length is 13 residues. DNA for the CDR3: TGTGCCAGCAAGACCGGGACCGAAGAGACCCAGTACTTC. Translated: CASKTGTEETQYF.

This clonotype was observed a handful of times. The chain couples TRBV5-1 to TRBJ2-1; D assignment may be TRBD1 or TRBD2 (6 bases each). The ends were cut back, 4 bases at V and 3 bases at J, with 17 bases in the middle. The CDR3 sequence is 16 residues long. Germline CDR1 reads SGHRS; CDR2 reads YFSETQ. The CDR3 loop reads CASSLTGKGGYNEQFF. CDR3 coding DNA: TGCGCCAGCAGCCTGACGGGGAAGGGGGGCTACAATGAGCAGTTCTTC.

The rearrangement joins TRBV5-1 to TRBJ2-3; D call uncertain. This CDR3 has 13 amino acids. Trimming removed 4 bases at V and 4 bases at J, with 10 bases between. Germline assignment: CDR1 SGHRS and CDR2 YFSETQ. The CDR3 loop reads CASSAYTADTQYF. In nucleotides, the CDR3 is TGCGCCAGCAGCGCCTACACCGCAGATACGCAGTATTTT.

The V and J genes are TRBV19 and TRBJ1-1; D is unresolved. The CDR3 is made up of 12 amino acids. Germline V gene sequence: CDR1 LNHDA, CDR2 SQIVND (reference sequence). V was shortened by 2 bases and J by 7 bases, with 8 bases between the two germline ends. CDR3 in DNA: TGTGCCAGTAGTATAACCGGACTTGAAGCTTTCTTT. Translation: CASSITGLEAFF.

The gene calls are TRBV6-1 and TRBJ2-5, with a weak D call TRBD2 (6 bases). There are 13 residues in the CDR3. Between the trimmed V and J ends, which lost 4 bases and 0 bases, there was a span of 6 bases. Germline V lookup: CDR1 MNHNS, CDR2 SASEGT. The DNA for the CDR3 is TGTGCCAGCAGTGGGGACTACCAAGAGACCCAGTACTTC. Translation: CASSGDYQETQYF.

The V and J genes are TRBV4-1 and TRBJ1-4; D call uncertain. Germline CDR1 is MGHRA and CDR2 is YSYEKL. The CDR3 contains 14 residues. The V gene lost 2 bases and the J gene lost 8 bases, with 12 bases spanning the gap. CDR3 coding DNA: TGCGCCAGCAGCCAAACCCGCTTCAAGGAAAAACTGTTTTTT. Translated, it gives CASSQTRFKEKLFF.

This chain joins TRBV20-1 and TRBJ2-7, with a possible D match to TRBD1 (5 bases). Trimming left V 3 bases short and J 4 bases short, with 7 bases between. The CDR3 spans 11 residues. Germline CDR1 and CDR2: DFQATT and SNEGSKA (reference sequence). CDR3 DNA sequence: TGCAGTGCTAGTCAGGGATACGAGCAGTACTTC. Protein: CSASQGYEQYF.

Only a few counts were recorded for this clonotype. The rearrangement uses TRBV3-1 and TRBJ1-2; no reliable D call. This CDR3 comprises 13 residues. Germline lookup yields CDR1 LGHDT and CDR2 YNNKEL (reference sequence). Trimming removed 1 base from V and 5 bases from J, with 8 bases in between. This CDR3 is CASSQGWLYGYTF. For the CDR3, the DNA is TGTGCCAGCAGCCAAGGATGGCTTTATGGCTACACCTTC.

This chain links TRBV9 with TRBJ1-5; weak D call: TRBD1 (6 bases). The CDR3 is 15 residues long. Trimming pared 0 bases from V and 2 bases from J, leaving 9 bases between. CDR1 is SGDLS and CDR2 is YYNGEE in the germline V gene. The CDR3 sequence: CASSVDGGGNQPQHF. CDR3 in DNA: TGTGCCAGCAGCGTAGACGGGGGCGGCAATCAGCCCCAGCATTTT.

This clonotype turned up a few times. CDR3 nucleotides: TGTGCCAGCAGTAGGGGACTAGCGGGAGATGAGCAGTTCTTC. It encodes CASSRGLAGDEQFF. The chain carries TRBV12-3 or TRBV12-4 and TRBJ2-1; 14 bases match TRBD2. The CDR3 runs 14 residues. J gave up 8 bases and V 5 bases, and 2 bases lay outside the gene matches.

This chain uses TRBV4-1 with TRBJ2-7; 7 bases align to TRBD2. The CDR3 consists of 18 residues. J lost 1 base, V lost 3 bases, and 15 bases had no gene match. Germline V lookup: CDR1 MGHRA, CDR2 YSYEKL. CDR3 bases: TGCGCCAGCAGCCAGAGCTCTCAGGGAGGGCGCAATTCCTACGAGCAGTACTTC. Its protein is CASSQSSQGGRNSYEQYF.

V gene TRBV10-3 combines with J gene TRBJ1-1; 9 bases fit TRBD1. J was trimmed by 3 bases and V by 5 bases; bases with no gene match: 1. The germline gives CDR1 ENHRY, CDR2 SYGVKD. This CDR3 is built from 13 residues. The CDR3 DNA is TGTGCCATCAGTCGGACAGGGGACACTGAAGCTTTCTTT. As protein: CAISRTGDTEAFF.

This clonotype was counted only a few times. The rearrangement uses TRBV30 and TRBJ2-1; 8 nucleotides match TRBD1. The CDR3 runs 14 residues. Germline CDR1 GTSNPN, CDR2 SVGIG (reference sequence). Trimming cost V 2 bases and J 8 bases; bases outside gene matches: 8. DNA for the CDR3: TGTGCCTGGAGTTTGACAGGGGTTGGGGATGAGCAGTTCTTC. It is translated as CAWSLTGVGDEQFF. The full variable domain, in which reference TRBV30 and TRBJ2-1 provide the parts outside the CDR3, is SQTIHQWPATLVQPVGSPLSLECTVEGTSNPNLYWYRQAAGRGLQLLFYSVGIGQISSEVPQNLSASRPQDRQFILSSKKLLLSDSGFYLCAWSLTGVGDEQFFGPGTRLTVL.

The rearrangement links TRBV5-1 to TRBJ2-3; 13 positions match TRBD2. V shed 4 bases, J shed 0 bases, and the junction held 8 bases outside the gene matches. There are 18 residues in the CDR3. Per germline, CDR1 SGHRS and CDR2 YFSETQ. The CDR3 is CASSPGTSGDLSTDTQYF. The CDR3 DNA reads TGCGCCAGCAGCCCTGGGACTAGCGGGGATCTCAGCACAGATACGCAGTATTTT.

This chain uses TRBV20-1 with TRBJ2-3, with D possibly matching TRBD1 (6 bases). CDR1 and CDR2 (germline): DFQATT, SNEGSKA (reference sequence). The CDR3 has 13 amino acids. V lost 5 bases, J lost 2 bases, and 11 bases lay in between. CDR3 sequence: CSALGTHTDTQYF. DNA of the CDR3: TGCAGTGCTCTCGGGACACACACAGATACGCAGTATTTT.

As concerns this clonotype: The conserved phenylalanine or tryptophan is not found at the CDR3 terminus, so this likely reflects a read error. The chain combines TRBV6-1 with TRBJ2-3, with D perhaps TRBD1 (6 bases). Between the trimmed V and J ends, which lost 4 bases and 2 bases, there was a span of 10 bases. This CDR3 is 14 amino acids long. Per the germline V gene, CDR1 is MNHNS and CDR2 is SASEGT. The CDR3 region has the DNA TGTGCCAGCAGTGTTACAGGGTTCACAGATACGCAGTATTTG. Amino acid sequence: CASSVTGFTDTQYL.